Listed below are T cell receptor beta chains from one sample, sequenced in a study of cytomegalovirus exposure and HLA in healthy donors. Only in-frame clones appear in the TCRdb table, and some are missing; sequencing was by immunoSEQ multiplex PCR. The sample records 85,000 to 130,000 clones, about 68% being singletons. The sample comprised PBMCs. All receptors come from a male donor in good health and CMV-seropositive. Both conserved end residues are part of each CDR3. Each record gives: CDR3 length, V gene, clone size, J gene, D gene, CDR3 DNA, CDR3 protein. The D gene is left open where the match is weak. Only some rows state a clone size, as once, few, many or a class for expanded clones.

18	TRBV11-3	NA	TRBJ1-1	NA	TGTGCCAGCAGCCCCTTAGGGGCGTACTATTCTCAGAACACTGAAGCTTTCTTT	CASSPLGAYYSQNTEAFF
17	TRBV4-3	few	TRBJ2-1	TRBD2	TGCGCCAGCAGCCAAGCCCCGGGACTAGCGGGGGGCGGTGAGCAGTTCTTC	CASSQAPGLAGGGEQFF
15	TRBV7-3	once	TRBJ2-3	TRBD2	TGTGCCAGCAGCCCTCGGGGGGGCCGCACAGATACGCAGTATTTT	CASSPRGGRTDTQYF
15	TRBV5-4	NA	TRBJ2-5	TRBD1	TGTGCCAGCAGCATGGAAGGGACAGGGGTCGCGACCCAGTACTTC	CASSMEGTGVATQYF
14	TRBV5-4	few	TRBJ1-1	NA	TGTGCCAGCAGCTTTGGGGGGATGAACACTGAAGCTTTCTTT	CASSFGGMNTEAFF
15	TRBV6-5	once	TRBJ1-6	NA	TGTGCCAGCAGAATGGGGGGAGGGTTGAGATCACCCCTCCACTTT	CASRMGGGLRSPLHF
13	TRBV10-2	NA	TRBJ2-7	TRBD2	TGCGCCAGCAGTGAAACTAGCGGGGGAGAGCAGTACTTC	CASSETSGGEQYF
15	TRBV30	few	TRBJ1-2	TRBD1	TGTGCCTGGGGTTTTACAGGGGGCAGGGGGGATGGCTACACCTTC	CAWGFTGGRGDGYTF
11	TRBV29-1	NA	TRBJ2-7	NA	TGCAGCGTGGGGACTTCGGTCGAGCAGTACTTC	CSVGTSVEQYF
18	TRBV5-6	once	TRBJ1-6	TRBD1	TGTGCCAGCAGCTTGGGGGGCCCAGGGGGACAGGGGGGTTCACCCCTCCACTTT	CASSLGGPGGQGGSPLHF
14	TRBV14	NA	TRBJ1-2	TRBD1	TGTGCCAGCAGCCAAAGGGACAGGTGGAGTGGCTACACCTTC	CASSQRDRWSGYTF